This T cell receptor beta chain came from a study of T cells in Graves' hyperthyroidism and ophthalmopathy. Notes on the study in general: Expanded thyroid clonotypes (above 0.001) were mostly also found in blood.

Germline-derived CDR1 and CDR2 are SQVTM and ANQGSEA. Trimming removed 7 bases from V and 7 bases from J; junction bases left unmatched: 6. The length of the CDR3 is 11 residues. What was amplified from RNA transcripts were TCR beta CDR3 regions. The TCR CDR3 was amplified in a first-round RT-PCR using the HTBI primer set. TCRdb re-derived calls from the multiplex PCR reads in MiXCR, one entry per CDR3 protein. The data hold fewer than 650,000 distinct CDR3 sequences, with 13% to 15% observed a single time. The table lists this clonotype with a few counts. Its target is unknown. Diagnosis rested on symptoms, serum thyroxine and TRAb, thyroid ultrasound, and orbital computed tomography.

This chain links TRBV29-1 with TRBJ2-5; 7 bases fit TRBD2. The sequenced material came from blood. The clonotype was recovered from a woman between 18 and 29 years old with Graves' ophthalmopathy. This chain's CDR3 is CSAEGEGTQYF. The DNA of the CDR3 is TGCAGCGCAGAAGGGGAGGGGACCCAGTACTTC.